Listed below are T cell receptor beta chains from one sample, sequenced in a study of blood T cell repertoires in COVID-19. This table comes from immunoSEQ multiplex PCR, and its TCRdb copy is limited to in-frame clones, with some not included. The sample has 220,000 or so clones, around 89% seen once. The sequencing input was PBMCs or T cells enriched from blood (not recorded which). These receptors all come from a man aged 25-40 years who had been exposed to COVID-19. CDR3s include the opening cysteine and the closing phenylalanine or tryptophan. A D gene is named only where the DNA matches it firmly. The size of a clone is reported for some rows only, either as once, few or many, or as a class for expanded clones.

d_gene: TRBD1; v_gene: TRBV19; j_gene: TRBJ1-4; abundance: NA; CDR3nt: TGTGCCAGTAGTCACCGACAGGGAGCTAATGAAAAACTGTTTTTT; CDR3aa: CASSHRQGANEKLFF
d_gene: NA; v_gene: TRBV27; j_gene: TRBJ2-6; abundance: NA; CDR3nt: TGTGCCAGCAGTCCCCGGGTTGCTGGGGCCAACGTCCTGACTTTC; CDR3aa: CASSPRVAGANVLTF
d_gene: NA; v_gene: TRBV4-1; j_gene: TRBJ1-2; abundance: NA; CDR3nt: TGCGCCAGCAGTCGCCCCACAGGGTACGACTATGGCTACACCTTC; CDR3aa: CASSRPTGYDYGYTF
d_gene: NA; v_gene: TRBV15; j_gene: TRBJ1-2; abundance: NA; CDR3nt: TGTGCCACCAGCAGAGGGCGGGCTTCGAGGGAAGGGAACTATGGCTACACCTTC; CDR3aa: CATSRGRASREGNYGYTF
d_gene: NA; v_gene: TRBV12-1; j_gene: TRBJ1-1; abundance: NA; CDR3nt: TGTGCCAGCAGGGCGACAGGGGACACTGAAGCTTTCTTT; CDR3aa: CASRATGDTEAFF
d_gene: TRBD1; v_gene: TRBV3-1/TRBV3-2; j_gene: TRBJ2-7; abundance: NA; CDR3nt: TGTGCCAGCAGCCAAGAAGGGGGCCTCTCCTACGAGCAGTACTTC; CDR3aa: CASSQEGGLSYEQYF
d_gene: NA; v_gene: TRBV5-1; j_gene: TRBJ1-1; abundance: NA; CDR3nt: TGCGCCAGCAGCTTCTCGGGACAGAACACTGAAGCTTTCTTT; CDR3aa: CASSFSGQNTEAFF
d_gene: NA; v_gene: TRBV6-5; j_gene: TRBJ2-7; abundance: NA; CDR3nt: TGTGCCAGCAAACAGGTTCAGGGCGAGCAGTACTTC; CDR3aa: CASKQVQGEQYF
d_gene: NA; v_gene: TRBV6-5; j_gene: TRBJ2-2; abundance: NA; CDR3nt: TGTGCCACCAGACAATCCGGGGGCACCGGGGAGCTGTTTTTT; CDR3aa: CATRQSGGTGELFF
d_gene: NA; v_gene: TRBV21-1; j_gene: TRBJ2-7; abundance: NA; CDR3nt: TGTGCCAGCAGCAACCTTCGGGGGGGTTTCCGATTCGAAGAATACGAGCAGTACTTC; CDR3aa: CASSNLRGGFRFEEYEQYF
d_gene: NA; v_gene: TRBV7-2; j_gene: TRBJ1-5; abundance: NA; CDR3nt: TGTGCCAGCAGCTTAAGGGGTAGCAATCAGCCCCAGCATTTT; CDR3aa: CASSLRGSNQPQHF
d_gene: TRBD1; v_gene: TRBV7-9; j_gene: TRBJ2-7; abundance: NA; CDR3nt: TGTGCCAGCAGATCAGCGACAGGGAACTCCTACGAGCAGTACTTC; CDR3aa: CASRSATGNSYEQYF
d_gene: NA; v_gene: TRBV4-3; j_gene: TRBJ2-1; abundance: NA; CDR3nt: TGCGCCAGCAGCCAAGCGTCCACTCACTCCTACTACAATGAGCAGTTCTTC; CDR3aa: CASSQASTHSYYNEQFF
d_gene: NA; v_gene: TRBV10-1; j_gene: TRBJ1-3; abundance: NA; CDR3nt: TGCGCCAGCAGTCCAGGCTCTGGAAACACCATATATTTT; CDR3aa: CASSPGSGNTIYF
d_gene: TRBD1; v_gene: TRBV5-4; j_gene: TRBJ2-6; abundance: many; CDR3nt: TGTGCCAGCAGCTTGGACGGACAGGTACCATCTGGGGCCAACGTCCTGACTTTC; CDR3aa: CASSLDGQVPSGANVLTF